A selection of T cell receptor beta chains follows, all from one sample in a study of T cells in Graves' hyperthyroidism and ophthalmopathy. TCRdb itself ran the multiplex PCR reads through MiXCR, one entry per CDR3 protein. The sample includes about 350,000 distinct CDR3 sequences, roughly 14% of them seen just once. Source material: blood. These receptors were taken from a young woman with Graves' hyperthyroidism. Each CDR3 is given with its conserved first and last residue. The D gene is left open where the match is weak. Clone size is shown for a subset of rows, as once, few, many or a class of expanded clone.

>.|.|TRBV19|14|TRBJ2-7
TGTGCCCCCCCCAGGGGCAGGGGAGAGTACGAGCAGTACTTC
CAPPRGRGEYEQYF
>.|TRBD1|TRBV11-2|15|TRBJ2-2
TGTGCCAGCAGCTTAGTCAGGGGGCAGACCGGGGAGCTGTTTTTT
CASSLVRGQTGELFF
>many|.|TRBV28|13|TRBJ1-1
TGTGCCAGCCTGAGGGGCGCCAACACTGAAGCTTTCTTT
CASLRGANTEAFF
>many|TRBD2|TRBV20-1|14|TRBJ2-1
TGCAGTGCCACACCTAGCGGGAGATTGAATGAGCAGTTCTTC
CSATPSGRLNEQFF
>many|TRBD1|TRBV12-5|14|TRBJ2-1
TGTGCTAGTGGTCCCGGACAGGGCTTTGATGAGCAGTTCTTC
CASGPGQGFDEQFF
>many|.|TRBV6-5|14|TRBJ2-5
TGTGCCAGCAGTTACTCGGGTGGCGGGGAGACCCAGTACTTC
CASSYSGGGETQYF
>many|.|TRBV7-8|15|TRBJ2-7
TGTGCCAGCAGCTTAGAAGGGACAAGCTCCTACGAGCAGTACTTC
CASSLEGTSSYEQYF
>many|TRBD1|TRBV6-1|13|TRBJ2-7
TGTGCCAGCAGCCAGGGGGATCACTACGAGCAGTACTTC
CASSQGDHYEQYF
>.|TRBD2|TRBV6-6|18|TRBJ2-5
TGTGCCAGCAGTTACCGAACGGCTAGCGGGAGCGGGAGAGAGACCCAGTACTTC
CASSYRTASGSGRETQYF
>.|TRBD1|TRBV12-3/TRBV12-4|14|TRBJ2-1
TGTGCCAGCACACCGAGGGGGCAGTACAATGAGCAGTTCTTC
CASTPRGQYNEQFF
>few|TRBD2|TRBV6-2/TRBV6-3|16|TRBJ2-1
TGTGCCAGCAGACCCGGGACTAGCGGGGGGTACAATGAGCAGTTCTTC
CASRPGTSGGYNEQFF